The text below deals with one TCR beta chain. Germline V gives CDR1 SEHNR, CDR2 FQNEAQ (reference sequence). The V and J ends lost 4 bases and 6 bases, in that order; junction bases with no gene match: 3. CDR3 size: 14 residues. This sample is drawn from a study of blood T cell repertoires in COVID-19. On the study more broadly: Donors in the United States, Italy and Spain gave samples during acute or convalescent COVID-19. PBMCs, B-cell-depleted T cells, or T cells provided the cDNA or gDNA that made up the material.

Patients of the Seattle cohort, enrolled during active infection, were followed longitudinally. In the original processing: Reference gene primer amplification gave nucleated cell count estimates. Sequencing was performed with immunoSEQ multiplex PCR; in TCRdb, only in-frame clones are kept and a portion is missing. The V and J calls and clone size are taken from that table; D and trimming were inferred from the DNA. The table has 60,000 to 90,000 clones, around 84% seen once; the top ten hold around 9.9%. The sequencing input was peripheral blood. This TCR was recovered from a man in his fifties or sixties with COVID-19, enrolled during active disease. J is TRBJ1-4 and V is TRBV7-9, with 9 bases lining up with TRBD1. The CDR3 spells CASSYGTGYEKLFF. The CDR3 nucleotides are TGTGCCAGCAGCTATGGGACAGGGTATGAAAAACTGTTTTTT.